Included here is one T cell receptor (beta chain) sequence, with context. The antigen is not known. Possible read error: a much larger clone is one base away. HTBI primers from iRepertoire and Arm-PCR of CDR3 regions yielded the TCR beta libraries. Original handling: Detected in the samples were just over 60 TRBV and 12 to 15 TRBJ segments. TCRdb reprocessed the multiplex PCR reads with MiXCR, giving one entry per CDR3 protein. It is TCRdb's table, rather than the study itself, that gives the V and J calls and clone size. The table includes about 430,000 distinct CDR3 sequences, over 14% detected once. Germline CDR1 SGHKS, CDR2 YYEKEE (reference sequence). The CDR3 has 14 residues. Time point: newly diagnosed GD, antithyroid drugs for less than 3 months. Construction of the TCR library relied on RNA isolated from PBMCs. This entry belongs to a study of regulatory T cells in long-lasting Graves disease. Study-wide results and limits: Few sampled subjects may have lowered accuracy.

The same specimen was also included in a second study, on T cells in Graves' hyperthyroidism and ophthalmopathy.

The receptor was isolated from a woman aged 40-49 years with Graves disease. The sample consisted of peripheral blood mononuclear cells (PBMCs), taken at new diagnosis, from a patient treated with antithyroid drugs. The gene calls are TRBV5-5 and TRBJ1-5; D remains ambiguous. The chain's CDR3 is CASSGGLSDQPQHF. The CDR3 coding sequence is TGTGCCAGCAGCGGCGGACTTAGCGATCAGCCCCAGCATTTT.